The 20 T cell receptor beta chains presented below share a single source sample, sequenced in a study of cytomegalovirus exposure and HLA in healthy donors. A multiplex PCR was run with 60 Vbeta primers and 13 Jbeta primers. Repertoires were generated with immunoSEQ multiplex PCR, while TCRdb's copy carries only in-frame clones and drops some. The sample holds over 35,000 clones. Sequences were obtained from PBMCs. These receptors originate from a woman aged 25 to 45 in good health and CMV-seronegative.

The rearrangement uses TRBV19 and TRBJ1-1; TRBD1 aligns across 9 bases. V gave up 5 bases and J gave up 4 bases; unmatched junction bases: 14. Per germline, CDR1 LNHDA and CDR2 SQIVND (reference sequence). The CDR3 consists of 17 residues. The CDR3 reads CASSGPLQGAAGTEAFF. Here the CDR3 DNA reads TGTGCCAGTAGTGGTCCCCTACAGGGGGCCGCGGGCACTGAAGCTTTCTTT. The whole variable domain, remainder taken from reference TRBV19 and TRBJ1-1, is DGGITQSPKYLFRKEGQNVTLSCEQNLNHDAMYWYRQDPGQGLRLIYYSQIVNDFQKGDIAEGYSVSREKKESFPLTVTSAQKNPTAFYLCASSGPLQGAAGTEAFFGQGTRLTVV.

The CDR3 protein is CASSLRQGNQPQHF. Written as DNA, the CDR3 is TGTGCCAGCAGCTTACGACAGGGCAATCAGCCCCAGCATTTT. The chain joins TRBV5-6 to TRBJ1-5, with TRBD1 as a possible D gene (6 bases). The V end was cut by 2 bases, the J end by 2 bases, with 8 bases between. Germline V gives CDR1 SGHDT, CDR2 YYEEEE. This CDR3 is built from 14 residues.

The J gene is TRBJ1-5, the V gene TRBV6-1; no definite D call. V was clipped by 6 bases and J by 6 bases, with 18 bases between them. This CDR3 spans 15 amino acids. Per germline, CDR1 MNHNS and CDR2 SASEGT. The CDR3 nucleotides are TGTGCCAGCAGGAGGGAGCTAGGGAGTAGTCAGCCCCAGCATTTT. It encodes CASRRELGSSQPQHF.

The rearrangement uses TRBV18 and TRBJ2-4; TRBD1 is a possible D gene (6 bases). Trimming cost V 3 bases and J 14 bases, with 17 bases left between them. CDR3 length: 13 amino acids. The germline CDR1 and CDR2 sequences are KGHSH and LQKENI. The CDR3 nucleotides are TGTGCCAGCTCACCGTCAGGGGCCGATACCAAGTACTTC. This gives the protein CASSPSGADTKYF.

The J gene is TRBJ1-1, the V gene TRBV5-1, with TRBD1 identical over 7 bases. Trimming cost V 4 bases and J 1 base; bases outside gene matches: 4. The CDR3 runs 14 residues. Per germline, CDR1 SGHRS and CDR2 YFSETQ. The CDR3 is CASSPGTENTEAFF. The CDR3 nucleotides are TGCGCCAGCAGCCCGGGGACAGAGAACACTGAAGCTTTCTTT.

The CDR3 coding sequence is TGTGCCACGGGCGGGACGGGGAGTTTGGATGAGCAGTTCTTC. Encoded protein: CATGGTGSLDEQFF. The chain has TRBV10-3 and TRBJ2-1; tentative D call: TRBD2 (6 bases). From germline, CDR1 is ENHRY and CDR2 SYGVKD. The V gene lost 10 bases and the J gene lost 8 bases, with 21 bases spanning the gap. The CDR3 covers 14 residues.

V gene TRBV6-5 combines with J gene TRBJ1-2; 10 bases fit TRBD1. CDR3 length: 14 residues. With V trimmed by 5 bases and J by 6 bases, 6 bases remained unmatched. Germline V gives CDR1 MNHEY, CDR2 SVGAGI. CDR3 sequence (DNA): TGTGCCAGCAGTCGCCGGACAGGGGGGGATGGCTACACCTTC. Protein product: CASSRRTGGDGYTF.

The genes are TRBV30 and TRBJ2-7; 7 bases align to TRBD2. The ends lost 3 bases at V and 3 bases at J; junction bases unmatched: 14. CDR3 length: 16 amino acids. CDR1 and CDR2 from the germline V gene are GTSNPN and SVGIG (reference sequence). Here the CDR3 DNA reads TGTGCCTGGAGAGCTGGCCTAGCGGCAGATAACTACGAGCAGTACTTC. As protein: CAWRAGLAADNYEQYF.

The V call is TRBV6-5, the J call TRBJ2-1; D is undetermined. V was shortened by 6 bases and J by 8 bases, with 17 bases between the two germline ends. There are 14 residues in the CDR3. From germline, CDR1 is MNHEY and CDR2 SVGAGI. The chain's CDR3 is CASSQQTSLDEQFF. The CDR3 DNA follows: TGTGCCAGCAGCCAACAAACAAGTTTGGATGAGCAGTTCTTC.

Worth noting for this clone: Other DNA sequences in this sample translate to the same CDR3. V gene TRBV29-1 combines with J gene TRBJ1-1; D possibly corresponds to TRBD1 (5 bases). Germline assignment: CDR1 SQVTM and CDR2 ANQGSEA. Trimming pared 6 bases from V and 0 bases from J, leaving 11 bases between. The CDR3 consists of 13 residues. The CDR3 loop is CSVAGLLNTEAFF. The CDR3 bases are TGCAGCGTGGCGGGACTTTTGAACACTGAAGCTTTCTTT.

The chain recombines TRBV5-3 with TRBJ2-3, with 7 bases lining up with TRBD2. TRBV5-3 is placed among ORFs of uncertain function. Germline trimming cut 7 bases from V and 3 bases from J; bases unmatched to any gene: 11. CDR3 length: 15 amino acids. CDR3 coding DNA: TGTGCCAGACCTGCGGGGGAATGGGTGACAGATACGCAGTATTTT. This codes for CARPAGEWVTDTQYF.

This chain uses TRBV27 with TRBJ1-1, with 7 bases aligning to TRBD1. Germline values: CDR1 MNHEY, CDR2 SMNVEV (reference sequence). The CDR3 is made up of 16 amino acids. After removal of 0 bases from V and 2 bases from J, the junction contained 6 bases not matched to a gene. The CDR3 nucleotides read TGTGCCAGCAGTTTATCGTTAGAGGGGGCTAACACTGAAGCTTTCTTT. Translation: CASSLSLEGANTEAFF.

The V gene is TRBV5-4, the J gene TRBJ2-1; tentatively, D is TRBD2 (6 bases). The germline CDR1 and CDR2 sequences are SGHNT and YYREEE (reference sequence). Trimming removed 4 bases at V and 3 bases at J, with 11 bases between. The CDR3 length is 14 residues. The CDR3: CASSLRGNYNEQFF. The CDR3 DNA sequence: TGTGCCAGCAGCCTGCGGGGAAACTACAATGAGCAGTTCTTC.

This chain uses TRBV18 with TRBJ2-1; no clear D. CDR3 length: 16 amino acids. Per the germline V gene, CDR1 is KGHSH and CDR2 is LQKENI. Trimming shortened V by 3 bases and J by 0 bases, and 12 bases separated the two germline ends. The DNA for the CDR3 is TGTGCCAGCTCACCCGGCACTGCTAGCTCCTACAATGAGCAGTTCTTC. Amino acid sequence: CASSPGTASSYNEQFF.

The V and J genes are TRBV27 and TRBJ1-5; no firm D call. With 2 bases removed from V and 6 bases from J, the gap between germline ends came to 8 bases. The CDR3 totals 13 residues. The germline V gene encodes CDR1 MNHEY and CDR2 SMNVEV (reference sequence). The DNA of the CDR3 is TGTGCCAGCAGTTTAGGAGGCAGTCAGCCCCAGCATTTT. Encoded protein: CASSLGGSQPQHF.

The V call is TRBV15, the J call TRBJ1-5; D ambiguous. The CDR3 contains 14 residues. Germline lookup yields CDR1 LNHNV and CDR2 YYDKDF (reference sequence). Trimming pared 4 bases from V and 4 bases from J, leaving 11 bases between. The CDR3 spells CATSIYGGNQPQHF. CDR3 sequence (DNA): TGTGCCACCAGCATATACGGCGGAAATCAGCCCCAGCATTTT.

The gene calls are TRBV6-5 and TRBJ1-4, with 10 bases lining up with TRBD1. This CDR3 spans 15 amino acids. The germline V gene has CDR1 MNHEY and CDR2 SVGAGI. The J segment lost 8 bases and the V segment lost 6 bases, leaving 9 bases of the junction unmatched. This CDR3 reads CASRSPGTGDEKLFF. The CDR3 DNA reads as TGTGCCAGCAGATCTCCCGGGACAGGGGACGAAAAACTGTTTTTT.

The chain carries TRBV28 and TRBJ1-5; 8 nucleotides agree with TRBD1. Unmatched junction bases numbered 7, after V lost 8 bases and J lost 4 bases. CDR1 is MDHEN and CDR2 is SYDVKM in the germline V gene. This CDR3 contains 14 residues. The CDR3 nucleotides read TGTGCCAGCGAGCCAGGGGGCTCGAATCAGCCCCAGCATTTT. This gives the protein CASEPGGSNQPQHF.

V usage is TRBV28 and J usage is TRBJ1-1; the D gene is possibly TRBD1 (5 bases). From germline, CDR1 is MDHEN and CDR2 SYDVKM. The CDR3 consists of 14 residues. Deletions cut 6 bases from V and 5 bases from J, with 16 bases between. CDR3 in amino acids: CASSRRGVRTEAFF. The CDR3 DNA follows: TGTGCCAGCAGCCGGAGGGGAGTGAGGACTGAAGCTTTCTTT.

This chain uses TRBV19 with TRBJ1-4; D is uncertain. Trimming cost V 6 bases and J 8 bases, with 16 bases left between them. CDR3 length: 14 amino acids. The V gene's germline CDR1 is LNHDA and CDR2 SQIVND (reference sequence). In DNA form, the CDR3 reads TGTGCCAGTAGCCCCGGGAGGGTAGTCGAAAAACTGTTTTTT. This codes for CASSPGRVVEKLFF.